This is a list of T cell receptor beta chains from one sample in a study of T-cell reconstitution after alpha-beta-depleted transplantation in children. TCRdb reprocessed the PCR reads via MiXCR and lists one record per CDR3 protein. The sample has over 550,000 distinct CDR3 sequences; approximately 10% are singletons. The sequenced sample was PBMCs from the stem cell graft donor, obtained from the stem cell graft. These TCRs come from a human donor who donated a stem cell graft to a child with acute myeloid leukemia. CDR3s include the opening cysteine and the closing phenylalanine or tryptophan. Each record gives: CDR3 DNA, CDR3 protein, V gene, clone size, D gene, J gene. A D gene is named only where the DNA matches it firmly. The listing skips clone size in some rows; elsewhere it reads once, few, many or a size class.

TGTGCCAGCAGCGTAGACGCCTATGGCTACACCTTC CASSVDAYGYTF TRBV9 NA NA TRBJ1-2
TGTGCCAGCTGTCGGGACAGGGTTGCCAATGAGCAGTTCTTC CASCRDRVANEQFF TRBV18 NA TRBD1 TRBJ2-1
TGTGCCAGCAGCCTCGGACAGTCGGGGGAGACCCAGTACTTC CASSLGQSGETQYF TRBV3-1 NA NA TRBJ2-5
TGTGCCAGCAGGGCGGACGCAGCCAAAAACATTCAGTACTTC CASRADAAKNIQYF TRBV11-2 NA NA TRBJ2-4
TGTGCCAGCAGTTTAGAGGGGATTGGGTCAGATACGCAGTATTTT CASSLEGIGSDTQYF TRBV12-3/TRBV12-4 NA NA TRBJ2-3
TGCAGCGTCCCCAGTGGTGGGGCCAACGTCCTGACTTTC CSVPSGGANVLTF TRBV29-1 few NA TRBJ2-6
TGTGCCAGCAGTCAGGGACAGCTCACTGAAGCTTTCTTT CASSQGQLTEAFF TRBV12-3/TRBV12-4 many TRBD1 TRBJ1-1
TGTGCCAGCAGCGGGGGACAGGGGTACGAAAAACTGTTTTTT CASSGGQGYEKLFF TRBV7-2 NA TRBD1 TRBJ1-4
TGTGCCAGCAGCTTCGTCCCCCGGAGCACAGATACGCAGTATTTT CASSFVPRSTDTQYF TRBV5-5 NA NA TRBJ2-3
TGCAGTGCCCCCGGGGTAGCGGGAGAAATATACAATGAGCAGTTCTTC CSAPGVAGEIYNEQFF TRBV20-1 many TRBD2 TRBJ2-1